This record covers a single T cell receptor beta chain. The antigen is undetermined. TCRdb's table, derived via immunoSEQ multiplex PCR, lists solely in-frame clones and lacks some. The sample has approximately 8,000 clones, roughly 62% seen once. Recipient blood drawn about 28 days pretransplant and days 30, 100, 180 after. This CDR3 comprises 16 residues. V lost 6 bases, J lost 7 bases, and 11 bases stayed unmatched. Germline V gene data show CDR1 as WNHNN and CDR2 as SYGVQD (reference sequence). This record belongs to a study of T cell clonotyping in hematopoietic cell transplantation. Study-wide findings and caveats: Higher Inverse Simpson Index values in graft donor and pretransplant recipient predicted broader posttransplant TCR diversity. Few recipient clonotypes overlapped donors; over 95% were de novo at given depth.

The TCR comes from a male patient aged 60-70 years who had an allogeneic stem cell transplant from an unrelated donor, so the T cells may come from the graft donor. Some clones in this sample may be carry-over from other donors' samples. The sample in question was peripheral blood mononuclear cells, obtained 100 days after allogeneic stem cell transplant. V and J are TRBV10-1 and TRBJ2-2, with 10 bases that match TRBD1. The CDR3 loop reads CASRDYPGTGDGELFF. The CDR3, as DNA: TGCGCCAGCAGAGATTATCCCGGGACAGGGGACGGGGAGCTGTTTTTT.